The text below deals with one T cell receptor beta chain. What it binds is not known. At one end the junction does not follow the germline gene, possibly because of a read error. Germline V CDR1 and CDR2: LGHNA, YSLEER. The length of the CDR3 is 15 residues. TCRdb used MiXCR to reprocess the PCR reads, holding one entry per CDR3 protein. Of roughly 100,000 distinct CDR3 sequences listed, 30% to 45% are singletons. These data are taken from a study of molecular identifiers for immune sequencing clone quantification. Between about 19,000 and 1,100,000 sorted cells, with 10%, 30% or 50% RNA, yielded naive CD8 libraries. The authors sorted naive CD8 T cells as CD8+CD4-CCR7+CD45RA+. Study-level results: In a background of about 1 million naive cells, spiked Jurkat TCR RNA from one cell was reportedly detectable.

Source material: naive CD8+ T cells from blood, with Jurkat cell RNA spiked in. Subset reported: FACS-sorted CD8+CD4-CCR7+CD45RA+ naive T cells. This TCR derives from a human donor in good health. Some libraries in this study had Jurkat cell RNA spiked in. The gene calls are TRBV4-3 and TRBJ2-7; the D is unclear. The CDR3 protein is CASSQDQTASREQCF. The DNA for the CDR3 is TGCGCCAGCAGCCAAGATCAAACAGCTTCTCGCGAGCAGTGCTTC.